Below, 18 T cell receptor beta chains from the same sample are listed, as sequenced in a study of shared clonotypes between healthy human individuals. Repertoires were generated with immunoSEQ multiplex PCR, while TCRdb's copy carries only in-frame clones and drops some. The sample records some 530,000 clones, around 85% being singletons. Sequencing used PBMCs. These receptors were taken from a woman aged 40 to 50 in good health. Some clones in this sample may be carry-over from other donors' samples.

The CDR3 spells CAWSPRHNEQFF. Written as DNA, the CDR3 is TGTGCCTGGAGCCCGAGACACAATGAGCAGTTCTTC. The chain joins TRBV30 to TRBJ2-1; D is ambiguous. V was clipped by 3 bases and J by 5 bases, with 8 bases between them. CDR3 size: 12 residues. In germline, CDR1 is GTSNPN, CDR2 SVGIG (reference sequence). The full variable domain, completed using reference TRBV30 and TRBJ2-1, is SQTIHQWPATLVQPVGSPLSLECTVEGTSNPNLYWYRQAAGRGLQLLFYSVGIGQISSEVPQNLSASRPQDRQFILSSKKLLLSDSGFYLCAWSPRHNEQFFGPGTRLTVL.

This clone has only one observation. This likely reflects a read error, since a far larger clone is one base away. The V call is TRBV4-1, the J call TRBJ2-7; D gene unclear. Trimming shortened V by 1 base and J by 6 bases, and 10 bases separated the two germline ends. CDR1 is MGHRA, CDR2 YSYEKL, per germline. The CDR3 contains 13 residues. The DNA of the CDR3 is TGCGCCAGCAGCCAAGGGTCGTGTGGCGAGCAGTACTTC. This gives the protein CASSQGSCGEQYF.

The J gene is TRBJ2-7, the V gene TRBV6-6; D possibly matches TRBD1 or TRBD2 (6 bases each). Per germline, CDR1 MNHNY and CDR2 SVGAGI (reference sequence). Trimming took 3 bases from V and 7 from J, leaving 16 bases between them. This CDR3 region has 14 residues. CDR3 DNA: TGTGCCAGCAGTTATTCGAGGGGGGAAGGAGAGCAGTACTTC. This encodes CASSYSRGEGEQYF.

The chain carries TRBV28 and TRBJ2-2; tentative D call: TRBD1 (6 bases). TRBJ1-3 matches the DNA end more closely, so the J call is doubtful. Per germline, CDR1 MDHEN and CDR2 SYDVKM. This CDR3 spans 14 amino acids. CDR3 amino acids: CASSLTGSGNTIYF. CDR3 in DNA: TGTGCCAGCAGTTTAACAGGGTCAGGAAACACCATATATTTT.

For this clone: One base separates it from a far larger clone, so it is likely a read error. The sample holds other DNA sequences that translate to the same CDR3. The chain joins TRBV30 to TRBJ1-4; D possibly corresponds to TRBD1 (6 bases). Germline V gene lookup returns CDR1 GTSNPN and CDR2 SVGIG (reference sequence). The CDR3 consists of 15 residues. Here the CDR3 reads CAWRVPGHPAEKLFF. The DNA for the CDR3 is TGTGCCTGGAGAGTTCCGGGACACCCGGCGGAAAAGCTGTTTTTT.

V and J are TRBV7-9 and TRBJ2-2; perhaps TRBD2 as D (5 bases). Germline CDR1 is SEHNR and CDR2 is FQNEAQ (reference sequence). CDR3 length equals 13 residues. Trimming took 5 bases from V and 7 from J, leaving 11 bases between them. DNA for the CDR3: TGTGCCAGCAGCCCCACCGGGAACGGGGAGCTGTTTTTT. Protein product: CASSPTGNGELFF.

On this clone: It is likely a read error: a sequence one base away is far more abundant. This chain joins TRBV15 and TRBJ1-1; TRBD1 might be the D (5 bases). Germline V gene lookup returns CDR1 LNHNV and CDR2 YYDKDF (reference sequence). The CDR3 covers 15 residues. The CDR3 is CAISRVGARNTEAFF. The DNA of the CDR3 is TGTGCCATCAGCAGAGTAGGGGCTAGGAACACTGAAGCTTTCTTT. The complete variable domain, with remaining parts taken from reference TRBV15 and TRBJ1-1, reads DAMVIQNPRYQVTQFGKPVTLSCSQTLNHNVMYWYQQKSSQAPKLLFHYYDKDFNNEADTPDNFQSRRPNTSFCFLDIRSPGLGDTAMYLCAISRVGARNTEAFFGQGTRLTVV.

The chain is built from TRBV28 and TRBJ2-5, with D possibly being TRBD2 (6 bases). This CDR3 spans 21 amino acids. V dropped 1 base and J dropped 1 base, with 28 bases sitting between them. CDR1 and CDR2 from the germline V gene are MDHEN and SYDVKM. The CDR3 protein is CASSLLQIGGAGGGTQETQYF. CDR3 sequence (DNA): TGTGCCAGCAGTTTATTGCAGATTGGAGGGGCAGGTGGGGGAACCCAAGAGACCCAGTACTTC.

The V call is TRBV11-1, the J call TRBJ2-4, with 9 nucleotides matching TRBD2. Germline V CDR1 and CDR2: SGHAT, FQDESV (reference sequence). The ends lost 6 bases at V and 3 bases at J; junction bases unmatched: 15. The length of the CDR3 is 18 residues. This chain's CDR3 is CASRYPGREGQGKNIQYF. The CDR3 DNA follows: TGTGCCAGCAGATATCCCGGGCGGGAGGGCCAAGGCAAAAACATTCAGTACTTC. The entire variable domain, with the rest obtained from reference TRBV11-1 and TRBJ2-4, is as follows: EAEVAQSPRYKITEKSQAVAFWCDPISGHATLYWYRQILGQGPELLVQFQDESVVDDSQLPKDRFSAERLKGVDSTLKIQPAELGDSAMYLCASRYPGREGQGKNIQYFGAGTRLSVL.

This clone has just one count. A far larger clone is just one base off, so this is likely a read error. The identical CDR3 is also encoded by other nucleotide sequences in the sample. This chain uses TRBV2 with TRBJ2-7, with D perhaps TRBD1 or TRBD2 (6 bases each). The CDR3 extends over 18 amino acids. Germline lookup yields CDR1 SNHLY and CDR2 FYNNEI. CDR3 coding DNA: TGTGCCAGCAGGGAGGGGGGCGCTGAGGCGGGACCCCCCTACGAGCAGTATTTC. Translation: CASREGGAEAGPPYEQYF.

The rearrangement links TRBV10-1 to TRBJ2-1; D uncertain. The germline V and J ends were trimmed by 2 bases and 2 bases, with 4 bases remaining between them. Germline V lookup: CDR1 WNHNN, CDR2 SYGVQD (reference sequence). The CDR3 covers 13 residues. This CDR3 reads CASSEGAYNEQFF. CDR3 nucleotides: TGCGCCAGCAGTGAGGGAGCCTACAATGAGCAGTTCTTC.

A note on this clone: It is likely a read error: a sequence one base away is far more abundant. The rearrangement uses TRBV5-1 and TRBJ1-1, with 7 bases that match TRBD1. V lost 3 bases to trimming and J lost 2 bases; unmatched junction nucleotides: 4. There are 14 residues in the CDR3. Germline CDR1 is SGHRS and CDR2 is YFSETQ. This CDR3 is CASSWGQINTEAFF. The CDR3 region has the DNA TGCGCCAGCAGCTGGGGACAGATTAACACTGAAGCTTTCTTT.

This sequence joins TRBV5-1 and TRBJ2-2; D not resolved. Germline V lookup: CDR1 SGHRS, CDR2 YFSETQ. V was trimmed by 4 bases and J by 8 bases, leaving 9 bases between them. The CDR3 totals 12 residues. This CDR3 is CASSHGPGELFF. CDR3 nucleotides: TGCGCCAGCAGCCATGGCCCGGGGGAGCTGTTTTTT.

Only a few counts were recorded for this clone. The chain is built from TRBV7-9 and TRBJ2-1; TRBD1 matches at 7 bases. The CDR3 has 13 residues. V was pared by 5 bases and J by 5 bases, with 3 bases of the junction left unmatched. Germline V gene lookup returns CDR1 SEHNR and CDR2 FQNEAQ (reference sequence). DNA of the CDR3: TGTGCCAGCAGCGCCGGGACAGACAATGAGCAGTTCTTC. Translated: CASSAGTDNEQFF.

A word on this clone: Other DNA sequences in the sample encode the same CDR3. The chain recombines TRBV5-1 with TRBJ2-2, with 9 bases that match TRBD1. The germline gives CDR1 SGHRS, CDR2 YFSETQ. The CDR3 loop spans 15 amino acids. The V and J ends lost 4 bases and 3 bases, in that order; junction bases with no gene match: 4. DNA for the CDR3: TGCGCCAGCAGCCTGACAGGGGGTTACACCGGGGAGCTGTTTTTT. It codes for CASSLTGGYTGELFF.

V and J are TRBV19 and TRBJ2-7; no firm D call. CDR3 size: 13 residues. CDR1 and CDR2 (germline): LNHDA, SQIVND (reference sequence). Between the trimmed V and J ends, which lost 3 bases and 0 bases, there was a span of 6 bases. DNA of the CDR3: TGTGCCAGTAGTATGAGGCTCTCCTACGAGCAGTACTTC. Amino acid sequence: CASSMRLSYEQYF.

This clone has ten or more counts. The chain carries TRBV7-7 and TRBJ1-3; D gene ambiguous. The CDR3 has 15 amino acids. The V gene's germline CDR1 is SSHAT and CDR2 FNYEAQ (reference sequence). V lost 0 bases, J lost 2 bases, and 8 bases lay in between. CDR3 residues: CASSLAFPPGNTIYF. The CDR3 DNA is TGTGCCAGCAGCTTAGCCTTCCCCCCTGGAAACACCATATATTTT.

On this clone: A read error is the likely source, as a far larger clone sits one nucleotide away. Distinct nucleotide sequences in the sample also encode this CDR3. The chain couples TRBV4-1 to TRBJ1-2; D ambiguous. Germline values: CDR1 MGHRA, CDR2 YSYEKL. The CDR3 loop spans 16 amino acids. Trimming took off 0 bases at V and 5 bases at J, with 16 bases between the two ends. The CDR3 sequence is CASSQEHRVSDYGYTF. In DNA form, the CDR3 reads TGCGCCAGCAGCCAAGAACATCGGGTATCTGATTATGGCTACACCTTC.